The clone carrying this T cell receptor beta chain has ten or more counts. The data are from a study of T cells in Graves' hyperthyroidism and ophthalmopathy. Authors of the study amplified TCR beta CDR3 regions from RNA transcripts. Researchers ran a first-round RT-PCR on the TCR CDR3 using the HTBI primer set. TCRdb analysed the multiplex PCR reads with MiXCR anew, one entry per CDR3 protein. Of about half a million distinct CDR3 sequences in the sample, about 22% were seen once. Germline V gene lookup returns CDR1 SGHTA and CDR2 FQGNSA. This CDR3 has 15 amino acids. Losses at the gene ends were 5 bases for V and 7 bases for J; bases not matched to a gene: 13.

The rearrangement joins TRBV7-2 to TRBJ2-7; TRBD2 agrees at 8 bases. Sequenced material: blood. The receptor comes from a woman in her seventies with Graves' ophthalmopathy. The CDR3 spells CASSPVRAGGGEQYF. The CDR3 nucleotides read TGTGCCAGCAGCCCGGTCCGGGCGGGAGGAGGAGAGCAGTACTTC.